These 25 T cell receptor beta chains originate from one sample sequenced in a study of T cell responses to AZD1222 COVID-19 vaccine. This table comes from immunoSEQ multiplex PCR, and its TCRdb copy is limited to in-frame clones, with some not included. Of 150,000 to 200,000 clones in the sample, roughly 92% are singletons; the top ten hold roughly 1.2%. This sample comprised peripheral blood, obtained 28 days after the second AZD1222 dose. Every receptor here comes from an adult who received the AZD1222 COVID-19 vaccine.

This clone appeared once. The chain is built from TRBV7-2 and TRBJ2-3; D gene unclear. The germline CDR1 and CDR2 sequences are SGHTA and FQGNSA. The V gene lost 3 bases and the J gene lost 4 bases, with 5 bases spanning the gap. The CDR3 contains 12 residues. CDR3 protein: CASSFYADTQYF. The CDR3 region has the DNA TGTGCCAGCAGCTTTTACGCAGATACGCAGTATTTT.

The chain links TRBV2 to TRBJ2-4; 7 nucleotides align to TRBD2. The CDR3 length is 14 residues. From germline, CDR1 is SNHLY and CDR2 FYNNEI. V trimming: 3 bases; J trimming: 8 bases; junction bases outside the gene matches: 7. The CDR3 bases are TGTGCCAGCAGTGATAGGGTCCGGGGGGACATTCAGTACTTC. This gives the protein CASSDRVRGDIQYF.

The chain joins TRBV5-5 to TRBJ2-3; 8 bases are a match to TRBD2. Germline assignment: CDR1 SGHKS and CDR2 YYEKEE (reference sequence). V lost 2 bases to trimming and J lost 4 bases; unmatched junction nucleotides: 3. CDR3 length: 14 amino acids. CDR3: CASSFGGVADTQYF. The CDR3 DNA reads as TGTGCCAGCAGCTTCGGGGGGGTCGCAGATACGCAGTATTTT. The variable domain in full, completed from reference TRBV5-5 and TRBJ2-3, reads DAGVTQSPTHLIKTRGQQVTLRCSPISGHKSVSWYQQVLGQGPQFIFQYYEKEERGRGNFPDRFSARQFPNYSSELNVNALLLGDSALYLCASSFGGVADTQYFGPGTRLTVL.

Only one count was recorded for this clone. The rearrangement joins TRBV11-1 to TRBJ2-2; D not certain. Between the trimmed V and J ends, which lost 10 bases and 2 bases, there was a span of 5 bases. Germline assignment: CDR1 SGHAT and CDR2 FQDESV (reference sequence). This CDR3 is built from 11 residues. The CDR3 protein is CATSNTGELFF. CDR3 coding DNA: TGTGCCACCTCAAACACCGGGGAGCTGTTTTTT.

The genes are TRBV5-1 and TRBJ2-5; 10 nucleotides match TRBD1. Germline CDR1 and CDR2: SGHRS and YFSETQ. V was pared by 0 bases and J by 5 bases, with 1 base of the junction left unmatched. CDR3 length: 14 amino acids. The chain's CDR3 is CASSLEGQGETQYF. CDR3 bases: TGCGCCAGCAGCTTGGAGGGACAGGGGGAGACCCAGTACTTC.

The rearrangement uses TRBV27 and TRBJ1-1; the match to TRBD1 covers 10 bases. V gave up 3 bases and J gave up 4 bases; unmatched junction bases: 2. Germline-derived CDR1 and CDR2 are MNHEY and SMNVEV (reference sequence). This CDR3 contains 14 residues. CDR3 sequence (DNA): TGTGCCAGCAGTTTGGGGACAGGGGTCACTGAAGCTTTCTTT. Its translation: CASSLGTGVTEAFF.

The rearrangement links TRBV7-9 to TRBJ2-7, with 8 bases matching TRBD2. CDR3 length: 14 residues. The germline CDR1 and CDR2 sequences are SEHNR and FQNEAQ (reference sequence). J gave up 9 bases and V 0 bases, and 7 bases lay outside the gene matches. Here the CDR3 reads CASSLASGIWGQYF. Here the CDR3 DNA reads TGTGCCAGCAGCTTAGCTAGCGGGATTTGGGGGCAGTACTTC.

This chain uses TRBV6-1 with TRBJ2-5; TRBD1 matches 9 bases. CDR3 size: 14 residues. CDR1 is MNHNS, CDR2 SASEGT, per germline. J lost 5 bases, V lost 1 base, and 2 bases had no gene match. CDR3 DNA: TGTGCCAGCAGTGAAGACAGGGGGCGGGAGACCCAGTACTTC. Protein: CASSEDRGRETQYF.

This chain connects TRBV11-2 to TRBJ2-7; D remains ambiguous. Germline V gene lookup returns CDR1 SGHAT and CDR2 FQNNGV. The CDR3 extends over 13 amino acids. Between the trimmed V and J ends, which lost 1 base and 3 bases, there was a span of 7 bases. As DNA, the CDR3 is TGTGCCAGCAGCTTAGGGCTGAACTACGAGCAGTACTTC. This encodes CASSLGLNYEQYF. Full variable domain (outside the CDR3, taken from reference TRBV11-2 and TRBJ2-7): EAGVAQSPRYKIIEKRQSVAFWCNPISGHATLYWYQQILGQGPKLLIQFQNNGVVDDSQLPKDRFSAERLKGVDSTLKIQPAKLEDSAVYLCASSLGLNYEQYFGPGTRLTVT.

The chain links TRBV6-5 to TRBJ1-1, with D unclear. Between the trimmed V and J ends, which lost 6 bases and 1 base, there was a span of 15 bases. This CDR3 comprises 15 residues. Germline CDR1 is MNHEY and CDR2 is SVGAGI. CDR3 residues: CASSRSVAANTEAFF. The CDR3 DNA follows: TGTGCCAGCAGCAGGTCAGTCGCTGCGAACACTGAAGCTTTCTTT.

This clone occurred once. CDR3 coding DNA: TGTGCCAGTAGCGAGACTAGACCAAGCACAGATACGCAGTATTTT. This gives the protein CASSETRPSTDTQYF. V gene TRBV19 combines with J gene TRBJ2-3, with a weak D call TRBD2 (6 bases). Trimming removed 6 bases from V and 0 bases from J, with 13 bases in between. The CDR3 is 15 residues long. Germline lookup yields CDR1 LNHDA and CDR2 SQIVND (reference sequence).

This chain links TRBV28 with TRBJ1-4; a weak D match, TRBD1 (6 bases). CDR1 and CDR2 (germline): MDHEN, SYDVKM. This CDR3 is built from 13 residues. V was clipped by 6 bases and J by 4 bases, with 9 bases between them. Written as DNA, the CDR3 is TGTGCCAGCAGGGGGGCGGGTAATGAAAAACTGTTTTTT. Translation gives CASRGAGNEKLFF.

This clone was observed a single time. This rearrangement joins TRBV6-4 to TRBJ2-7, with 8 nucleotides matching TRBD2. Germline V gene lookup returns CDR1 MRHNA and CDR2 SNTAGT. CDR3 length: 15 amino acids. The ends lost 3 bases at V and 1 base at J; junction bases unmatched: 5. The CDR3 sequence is CASSDGGRTSYEQYF. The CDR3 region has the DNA TGTGCCAGCAGTGATGGCGGGAGGACTTCCTACGAGCAGTACTTC.

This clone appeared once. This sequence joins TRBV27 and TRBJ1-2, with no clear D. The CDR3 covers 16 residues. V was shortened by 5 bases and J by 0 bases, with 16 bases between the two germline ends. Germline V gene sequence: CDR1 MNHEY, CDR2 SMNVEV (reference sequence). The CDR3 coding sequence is TGTGCCAGCAGTCTCTCCCTGAGGTTGCCTAACTATGGCTACACCTTC. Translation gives CASSLSLRLPNYGYTF.

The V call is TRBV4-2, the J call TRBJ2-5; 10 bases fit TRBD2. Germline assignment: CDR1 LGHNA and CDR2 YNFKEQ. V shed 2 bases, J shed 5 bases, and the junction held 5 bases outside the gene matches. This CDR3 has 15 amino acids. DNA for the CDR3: TGTGCCAGCAGCCAACAGCGGGGGGGTGAGGAGACCCAGTACTTC. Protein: CASSQQRGGEETQYF.

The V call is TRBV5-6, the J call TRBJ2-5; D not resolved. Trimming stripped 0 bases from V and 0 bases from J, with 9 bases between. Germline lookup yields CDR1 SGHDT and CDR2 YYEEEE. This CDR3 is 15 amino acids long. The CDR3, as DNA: TGTGCCAGCAGCTTGGTGGGCAACTACCAAGAGACCCAGTACTTC. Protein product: CASSLVGNYQETQYF.

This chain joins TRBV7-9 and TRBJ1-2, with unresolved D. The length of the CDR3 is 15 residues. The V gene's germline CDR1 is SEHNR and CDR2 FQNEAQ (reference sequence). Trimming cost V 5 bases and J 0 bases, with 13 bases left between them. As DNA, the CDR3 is TGTGCCAGCAGCACCTGGACGGTCTCTAACTATGGCTACACCTTC. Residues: CASSTWTVSNYGYTF.

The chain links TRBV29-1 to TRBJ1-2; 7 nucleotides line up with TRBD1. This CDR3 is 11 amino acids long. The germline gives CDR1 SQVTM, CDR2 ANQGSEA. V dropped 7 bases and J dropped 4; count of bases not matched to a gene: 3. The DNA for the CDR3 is TGCAGCGCCCGACAGGGCTATGGCTACACCTTC. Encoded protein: CSARQGYGYTF.

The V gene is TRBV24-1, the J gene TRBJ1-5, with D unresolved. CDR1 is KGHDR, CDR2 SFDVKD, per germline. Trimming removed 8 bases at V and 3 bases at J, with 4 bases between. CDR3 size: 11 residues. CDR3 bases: TGTGCCACCATCGTCAATCAGCCCCAGCATTTT. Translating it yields CATIVNQPQHF.

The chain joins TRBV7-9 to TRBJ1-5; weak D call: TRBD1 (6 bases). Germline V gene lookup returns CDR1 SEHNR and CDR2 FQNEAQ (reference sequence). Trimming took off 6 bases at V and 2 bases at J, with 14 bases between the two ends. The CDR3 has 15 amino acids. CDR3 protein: CASSVGGVGNQPQHF. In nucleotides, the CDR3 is TGTGCCAGCAGTGTAGGGGGAGTCGGCAATCAGCCCCAGCATTTT.

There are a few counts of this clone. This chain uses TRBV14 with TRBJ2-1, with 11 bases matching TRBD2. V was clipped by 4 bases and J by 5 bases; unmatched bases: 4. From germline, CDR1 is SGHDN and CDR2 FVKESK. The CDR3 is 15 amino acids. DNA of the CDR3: TGTGCCAGCAGCCCAGGACTAGCGGGTAACAATGAGCAGTTCTTC. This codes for CASSPGLAGNNEQFF.

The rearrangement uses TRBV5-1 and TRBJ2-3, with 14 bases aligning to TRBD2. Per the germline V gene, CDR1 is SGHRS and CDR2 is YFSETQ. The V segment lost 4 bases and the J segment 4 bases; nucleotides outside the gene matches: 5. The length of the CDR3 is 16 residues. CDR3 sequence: CASSPGTSGSADTQYF. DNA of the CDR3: TGCGCCAGCAGCCCGGGGACTAGCGGGAGTGCAGATACGCAGTATTTT.

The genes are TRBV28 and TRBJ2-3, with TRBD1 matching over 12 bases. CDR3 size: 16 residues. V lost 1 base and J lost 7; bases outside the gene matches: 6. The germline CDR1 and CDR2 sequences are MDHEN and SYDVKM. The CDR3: CASSLSGTGGMNTQYF. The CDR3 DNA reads TGTGCCAGCAGTTTATCAGGGACAGGGGGCATGAATACGCAGTATTTT. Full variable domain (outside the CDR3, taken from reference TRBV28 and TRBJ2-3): DVKVTQSSRYLVKRTGEKVFLECVQDMDHENMFWYRQDPGLGLRLIYFSYDVKMKEKGDIPEGYSVSREKKERFSLILESASTNQTSMYLCASSLSGTGGMNTQYFGPGTRLTVL.

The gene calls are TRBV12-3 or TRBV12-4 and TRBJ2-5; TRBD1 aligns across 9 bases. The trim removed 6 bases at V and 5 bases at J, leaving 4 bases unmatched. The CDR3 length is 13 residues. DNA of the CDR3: TGTGCCAGCAGACCTACAGGGGGCGAGACCCAGTACTTC. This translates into CASRPTGGETQYF.

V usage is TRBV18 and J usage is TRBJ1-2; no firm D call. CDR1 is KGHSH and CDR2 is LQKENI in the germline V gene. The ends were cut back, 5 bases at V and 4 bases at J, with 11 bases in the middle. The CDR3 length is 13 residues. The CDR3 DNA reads TGTGCCAGCTCATTCCGGGCGGTCTATGGCTACACCTTC. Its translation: CASSFRAVYGYTF.